This TCR beta chain was documented in a study of coeliac disease. Trimming pared 4 bases from V and 4 bases from J, leaving 11 bases between. Germline CDR1 is SGHRS and CDR2 is YFSETQ. The CDR3 covers 13 residues. Study findings and constraints: In active celiac disease, intraepithelial and lamina propria TRB and TRG repertoires were less clonal than controls. Intraepithelial and lamina propria fractions were not highly pure.

Sequencing used one aliquot of under 600,000 cells per fraction. Clones were read by immunoSEQ multiplex PCR, and TCRdb kept only the in-frame ones, dropping some. The sample consists of about 1,500 clones, less than 70% of them appearing once. Comment on this clone: Its specificity is unknown.

The chain has TRBV5-1 and TRBJ1-2, with D possibly matching TRBD1 (6 bases). Sequences were obtained from intraepithelial lymphocytes from the gut. This TCR was recovered from a woman in her fifties or sixties with celiac disease on a gluten-free diet. CDR3 in DNA: TGCGCCAGCAGCGACCGGGACACCTATGGCTACACCTTC. This sequence encodes CASSDRDTYGYTF.